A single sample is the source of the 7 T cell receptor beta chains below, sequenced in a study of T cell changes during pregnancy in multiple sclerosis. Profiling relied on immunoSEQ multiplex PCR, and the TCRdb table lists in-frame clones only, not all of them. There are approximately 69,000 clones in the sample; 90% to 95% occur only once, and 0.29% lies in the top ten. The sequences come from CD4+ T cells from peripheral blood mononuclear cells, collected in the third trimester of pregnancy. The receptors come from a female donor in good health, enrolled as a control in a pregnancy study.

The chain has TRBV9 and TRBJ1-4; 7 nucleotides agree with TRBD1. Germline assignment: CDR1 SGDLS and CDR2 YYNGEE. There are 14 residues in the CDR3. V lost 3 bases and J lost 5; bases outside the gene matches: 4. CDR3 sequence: CASSDGTANEKLFF. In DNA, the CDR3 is TGTGCCAGCAGCGATGGGACAGCAAATGAAAAACTGTTTTTT.

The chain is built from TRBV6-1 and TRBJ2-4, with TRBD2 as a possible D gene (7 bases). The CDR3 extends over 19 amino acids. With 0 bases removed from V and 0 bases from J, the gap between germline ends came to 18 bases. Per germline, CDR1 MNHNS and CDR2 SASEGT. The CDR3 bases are TGTGCCAGCAGTGAAGCTGGGGGGGGCTTGAAACTAGCCAAAAACATTCAGTACTTC. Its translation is CASSEAGGGLKLAKNIQYF.

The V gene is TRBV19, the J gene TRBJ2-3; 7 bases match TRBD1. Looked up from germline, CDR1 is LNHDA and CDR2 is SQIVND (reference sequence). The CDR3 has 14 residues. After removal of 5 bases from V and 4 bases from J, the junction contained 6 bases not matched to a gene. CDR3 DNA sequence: TGTGCCAGTAGTGTAGGCGACAGGGCAGATACGCAGTATTTT. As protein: CASSVGDRADTQYF.

CDR3 coding DNA: TGTGCCAGCAGCGTACCAGGGACAGCGGCTAATGAAAAACTGTTTTTT. The encoded protein is CASSVPGTAANEKLFF. The J gene is TRBJ1-4, the V gene TRBV7-9, with 7 bases lining up with TRBD1. J was trimmed by 3 bases and V by 5 bases; bases with no gene match: 9. The germline V gene has CDR1 SEHNR and CDR2 FQNEAQ (reference sequence). This CDR3 has 16 residues.

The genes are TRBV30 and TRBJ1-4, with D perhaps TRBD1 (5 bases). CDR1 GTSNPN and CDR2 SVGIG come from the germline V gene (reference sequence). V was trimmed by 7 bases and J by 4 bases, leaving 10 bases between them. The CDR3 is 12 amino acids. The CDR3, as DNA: TGTGCCTCACGACAGAATAATGAAAAACTGTTTTTT. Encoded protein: CASRQNNEKLFF.

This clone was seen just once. The CDR3, as DNA: TGTGCCAGCAGCGTATGGCAGGGATCCACCGGGGAGCTGTTTTTT. This encodes CASSVWQGSTGELFF. The chain carries TRBV9 and TRBJ2-2; D possibly corresponds to TRBD1 (5 bases). Germline V CDR1 and CDR2: SGDLS, YYNGEE. V was trimmed by 1 base and J by 4 bases, leaving 11 bases between them. This CDR3 contains 15 residues.

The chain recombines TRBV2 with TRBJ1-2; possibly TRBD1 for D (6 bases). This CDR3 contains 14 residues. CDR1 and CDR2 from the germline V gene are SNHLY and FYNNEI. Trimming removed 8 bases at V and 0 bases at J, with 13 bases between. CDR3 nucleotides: TGTGCCAGCGGAGAACAGGGTACTAACTATGGCTACACCTTC. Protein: CASGEQGTNYGYTF. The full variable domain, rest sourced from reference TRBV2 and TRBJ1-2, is EPEVTQTPSHQVTQMGQEVILRCVPISNHLYFYWYRQILGQKVEFLVSFYNNEISEKSEIFDDQFSVERPDGSNFTLKIRSTKLEDSAMYFCASGEQGTNYGYTFGSGTRLTVV.